Sequencing of this T cell receptor (beta chain) was carried out in a study of technical replicates of blood from a few donors. The table came from immunoSEQ multiplex PCR; TCRdb's copy has only in-frame clones and leaves some out. This repertoire shows approximately 95,000 clones, roughly 95% found once; its top ten account for about 0.3%. CDR1 MGHDK and CDR2 SYGVNS come from the germline V gene. The V segment lost 5 bases and the J segment 1 base; nucleotides outside the gene matches: 3. This CDR3 is 15 amino acids long. Sequenced: T cells isolated from PBMCs. The V call is TRBV25-1, the J call TRBJ2-2; TRBD2 agrees at 8 bases. The receptor comes from a human donor in good health. The CDR3 DNA follows: TGTGCCAGCAGTAAAACTAGCGGGAACACCGGGGAGCTGTTTTTT. The encoded protein is CASSKTSGNTGELFF.